Below, 15 T cell receptor beta chains from the same sample are listed, as sequenced in a study of regulatory T cells in long-lasting Graves disease. Time point reported: newly diagnosed GD, antithyroid drugs for less than 3 months. Generation of the TCR library employed RNA extracted from PBMCs. Both iRepertoire HTBI primers and Arm-PCR of CDR3 regions were used to build the TCR beta libraries. Via MiXCR, TCRdb re-called the multiplex PCR reads, giving one row per CDR3 protein. Of more than 300,000 distinct CDR3 sequences listed, about 10% are singletons. This same sample was also part of a study on T cells in Graves' hyperthyroidism and ophthalmopathy.

Specimen: peripheral blood mononuclear cells (PBMCs), collected at new diagnosis, from a patient treated with antithyroid drugs. Source of these receptors: a woman aged 18-35 years with Graves disease.

The sample holds many counts of this clonotype. The chain is built from TRBV7-2 and TRBJ2-7; the D is unclear. V lost 3 bases and J 3 bases, leaving 9 bases between the germline ends. CDR1 and CDR2 from the germline V gene are SGHTA and FQGNSA. The CDR3 consists of 13 residues. CDR3 nucleotides: TGTGCCAGCAGCTTTCAGGATTACTACGAGCAGTACTTC. Translating it yields CASSFQDYYEQYF.

This clonotype was seen at least ten times. The J gene is TRBJ2-2, the V gene TRBV4-3, with 9 bases aligning to TRBD2. The junction had 17 bases not matched to a gene; V was cut back by 3 bases and J by 6 bases. The CDR3 runs to 19 residues. Germline lookup yields CDR1 LGHNA and CDR2 YSLEER. The CDR3 reads CASSHLRLIAGVLAGELFF. CDR3 sequence (DNA): TGCGCCAGCAGCCACCTCAGACTTATAGCGGGAGTCCTAGCCGGGGAGCTGTTTTTT.

This clonotype was counted many times. The gene calls are TRBV7-2 and TRBJ2-5; D gene unclear. Germline loops: CDR1 SGHTA, CDR2 FQGNSA. The V and J ends lost 5 bases and 4 bases respectively, with 11 bases between them. CDR3 size: 13 residues. This CDR3 reads CASSLLLSETQYF. For the CDR3, the DNA is TGTGCCAGCAGCCTCCTCCTATCAGAGACCCAGTACTTC.

This clonotype was recorded many times. V usage is TRBV12-3 or TRBV12-4 and J usage is TRBJ2-6; D gene uncertain. Trimming shortened V by 5 bases and J by 2 bases, and 10 bases separated the two germline ends. This CDR3 comprises 15 residues. CDR3 bases: TGTGCCAGCAGTGACCAGATACCTGGGGCCAACGTCCTGACTTTC. Residues: CASSDQIPGANVLTF.

The rearrangement links TRBV12-3 or TRBV12-4 to TRBJ1-5; D is undetermined. V was clipped by 8 bases and J by 1 base, with 6 bases between them. The CDR3 length is 12 residues. The CDR3 loop reads CASGSSNQPQHF. The CDR3 DNA sequence: TGTGCCAGCGGATCAAGCAATCAGCCCCAGCATTTT.

This clonotype was detected many times. The V call is TRBV5-6, the J call TRBJ1-1; 10 nucleotides line up with TRBD1. After removal of 4 bases from V and 2 bases from J, the junction contained 5 bases not matched to a gene. There are 15 residues in the CDR3. Germline CDR1 is SGHDT and CDR2 is YYEEEE. CDR3: CASSHRTGGNTEAFF. CDR3 DNA sequence: TGTGCCAGCAGCCACCGGACAGGGGGAAACACTGAAGCTTTCTTT.

This clonotype came up a few times. The chain couples TRBV19 to TRBJ2-1; no definite D call. Germline V gene sequence: CDR1 LNHDA, CDR2 SQIVND (reference sequence). The CDR3 totals 13 residues. The V end was cut by 6 bases, the J end by 2 bases, with 8 bases between. CDR3 amino acids: CASRLVPYNEQFF. CDR3 nucleotide sequence: TGTGCCAGTAGGCTAGTCCCCTACAATGAGCAGTTCTTC.

A word on this clonotype: It may be a read error: a sequence one base away is much more abundant. The J gene is TRBJ2-1, the V gene TRBV12-3 or TRBV12-4, with TRBD1 matching over 7 bases. Losses at the gene ends were 7 bases for V and 5 bases for J; bases not matched to a gene: 8. The CDR3 has 14 amino acids. CDR3 DNA sequence: TGTGCCAGCACCCTCCTGGGACAGAACAATGAGCAGTTCTTC. This translates into CASTLLGQNNEQFF.

The chain carries TRBV7-8 and TRBJ1-5, with D tentatively TRBD1 (5 bases). This CDR3 region has 13 residues. Germline CDR1 and CDR2: SGHVS and FQNEAQ. Trimming took off 5 bases at V and 7 bases at J, with 12 bases between the two ends. The DNA of the CDR3 is TGTGCCAGCAGCCGGGGCTTTGTGCAGCCCCAGCATTTT. Translated: CASSRGFVQPQHF.

This clonotype was counted many times. J is TRBJ2-3 and V is TRBV3-1, with 11 bases lining up with TRBD2. Per the germline V gene, CDR1 is LGHDT and CDR2 is YNNKEL (reference sequence). The CDR3 extends over 16 amino acids. The V and J ends lost 4 bases and 4 bases, in that order; junction bases with no gene match: 7. CDR3 amino acids: CASSPLSGRGPDTQYF. CDR3 bases: TGTGCCAGCAGCCCCCTTAGCGGGAGGGGGCCAGATACGCAGTATTTT.

The sample holds many counts of this clonotype. The chain uses TRBV12-3 or TRBV12-4 and TRBJ1-6, with 8 bases fitting TRBD1. The junction had 10 bases not matched to a gene; V was cut back by 3 bases and J by 15 bases. The CDR3 spans 14 residues. In nucleotides, the CDR3 is TGTGCCAGCAGTTTCCCGGGACAGGCCTTTCTCCTCCACTTT. This translates into CASSFPGQAFLLHF.

A single count supports this clonotype. The V gene is TRBV4-3, the J gene TRBJ2-1, with 11 bases lining up with TRBD2. Trimming removed 0 bases from V and 3 bases from J; junction bases left unmatched: 4. Germline V gene lookup returns CDR1 LGHNA and CDR2 YSLEER. CDR3 size: 17 residues. The DNA for the CDR3 is TGCGCCAGCAGCCAAGATGGACTAGCGGGTTACTACAATGAGCAGTTCTTC. Its translation: CASSQDGLAGYYNEQFF.

This clonotype showed up many times. The chain links TRBV7-3 to TRBJ2-1, with D perhaps matching TRBD2 (8 bases). This CDR3 has 19 residues. The V gene's germline CDR1 is SGHTA and CDR2 FQGTGA. Trimming removed 2 bases from V and 0 bases from J, with 20 bases in between. The chain's CDR3 is CASSLQGGRGGRSYNEQFF. CDR3 DNA sequence: TGTGCCAGCAGCTTACAAGGGGGCCGGGGGGGGCGCTCCTACAATGAGCAGTTCTTC.

This clonotype occurred many times. The chain has TRBV6-1 and TRBJ1-5; D gene uncertain. This CDR3 spans 13 amino acids. Deletions cut 6 bases from V and 3 bases from J, with 9 bases between. Germline loops: CDR1 MNHNS, CDR2 SASEGT. The CDR3 nucleotides read TGTGCCAGCAGGATCTCGAACAATCAGCCCCAGCATTTT. Amino acid sequence: CASRISNNQPQHF.

This clonotype was found many times. The gene calls are TRBV28 and TRBJ2-3; TRBD1 agrees at 8 bases. Unmatched junction bases numbered 9, after V lost 4 bases and J lost 3 bases. CDR1 is MDHEN and CDR2 is SYDVKM in the germline V gene. This CDR3 comprises 16 residues. The CDR3 here is CASSSVGTGITDTQYF. DNA for the CDR3: TGTGCCAGCAGTTCGGTAGGGACAGGAATTACAGATACGCAGTATTTT.